Below, 13 T cell receptor beta chains from the same sample are listed, as sequenced in a study of blood T cell repertoires in COVID-19 (dated by TCRdb to the early 2020s). Libraries were prepared through the immunoSEQ multiplex PCR assay. TCRdb provides this immuneACCESS table in a form limited to in-frame rearrangements. Some clones are lacking; in checked studies, under half of them reflect an unresolved V gene, and why the rest are absent is not known. The sample yields about 170,000 clones; around 85% were counted once. The ten largest clones capture roughly 1.2% of the sample. The sequenced sample consisted of peripheral blood. The origin of the receptors is a man in his 60s who had recovered from COVID-19.

Of note for this clone: This CDR3 is also generated by other DNA sequences in the sample. This chain links TRBV19 with TRBJ2-7; D perhaps matches TRBD1 (6 bases). Trimming shortened V by 1 base and J by 0 bases, and 10 bases separated the two germline ends. Per the germline V gene, CDR1 is LNHDA and CDR2 is SQIVND (reference sequence). The CDR3 has 15 residues. DNA of the CDR3: TGTGCCAGTAGTATAGGAGGGACATACTCCTACGAGCAGTACTTC. This sequence encodes CASSIGGTYSYEQYF. The whole variable domain, remainder taken from reference TRBV19 and TRBJ2-7, is DGGITQSPKYLFRKEGQNVTLSCEQNLNHDAMYWYRQDPGQGLRLIYYSQIVNDFQKGDIAEGYSVSREKKESFPLTVTSAQKNPTAFYLCASSIGGTYSYEQYFGPGTRLTVT.

The V and J genes are TRBV7-2 and TRBJ1-5; D not resolved. The V gene lost 5 bases and the J gene lost 0 bases, with 14 bases spanning the gap. The CDR3 is 16 amino acids. Germline loops: CDR1 SGHTA, CDR2 FQGNSA. CDR3 DNA sequence: TGTGCCAGCAGCCCACGCCCAGGCCATAGCAATCAGCCCCAGCATTTT. Protein sequence: CASSPRPGHSNQPQHF.

The chain is built from TRBV7-2 and TRBJ2-2; TRBD2 might be the D (5 bases). The germline V gene has CDR1 SGHTA and CDR2 FQGNSA. There are 15 residues in the CDR3. Trimming shortened V by 3 bases and J by 0 bases, and 8 bases separated the two germline ends. CDR3 in DNA: TGTGCCAGCAGCTTCGGACTCCCGAACACCGGGGAGCTGTTTTTT. It yields the protein CASSFGLPNTGELFF.

The genes are TRBV2 and TRBJ1-5, with TRBD1 matching 7 bases. The trim removed 1 base at V and 7 bases at J, leaving 4 bases unmatched. From germline, CDR1 is SNHLY and CDR2 FYNNEI. The CDR3 totals 14 residues. The CDR3 reads CASSEDRGEQPQHF. The CDR3, as DNA: TGTGCCAGCAGTGAAGACAGGGGTGAACAGCCCCAGCATTTT. The full variable domain, rest sourced from reference TRBV2 and TRBJ1-5, is EPEVTQTPSHQVTQMGQEVILRCVPISNHLYFYWYRQILGQKVEFLVSFYNNEISEKSEIFDDQFSVERPDGSNFTLKIRSTKLEDSAMYFCASSEDRGEQPQHFGDGTRLSIL.

The chain joins TRBV3-1 (or the pseudogene TRBV3-2) to TRBJ2-1, with 7 nucleotides matching TRBD2. The CDR3 loop spans 16 amino acids. The V gene end was trimmed by 1 base and the J gene end by 4 bases; junction bases not matched to a gene: 7. In germline, CDR1 is LGHDT, CDR2 YNNKEL (reference sequence). The CDR3: CASSQVTGGRYNEQFF. CDR3 nucleotide sequence: TGTGCCAGCAGCCAAGTTACCGGGGGGAGGTACAATGAGCAGTTCTTC.

The chain is built from TRBV19 and TRBJ1-5, with 8 nucleotides matching TRBD1. CDR1 and CDR2 from the germline V gene are LNHDA and SQIVND (reference sequence). The trim removed 5 bases at V and 0 bases at J, leaving 9 bases unmatched. CDR3 length: 17 amino acids. The CDR3 region is CASSVRTGSYSNQPQHF. CDR3 nucleotides: TGTGCCAGTAGTGTCAGGACAGGGTCCTATAGCAATCAGCCCCAGCATTTT.

Only a few counts were recorded for this clone. The V gene is TRBV6-6, the J gene TRBJ1-4; the D gene is possibly TRBD1 (6 bases). CDR1 is MNHNY, CDR2 SVGAGI, per germline (reference sequence). Trimming removed 6 bases at V and 4 bases at J, with 12 bases between. This CDR3 contains 14 residues. The CDR3 bases are TGTGCCAGCAGACTCGGACAGAATAATGAAAAACTGTTTTTT. This codes for CASRLGQNNEKLFF.

The V call is TRBV11-2, the J call TRBJ2-1; 11 bases are shared with TRBD2. Germline lookup yields CDR1 SGHAT and CDR2 FQNNGV. With 2 bases clipped from V and 10 bases from J, the junction kept 10 bases outside the gene matches. This CDR3 is built from 16 residues. The CDR3 DNA follows: TGTGCCAGCAGCTTACCCGGGACTAGCGGACGGGGGGAGCAGTTCTTC. Its protein is CASSLPGTSGRGEQFF.

This clone was observed a handful of times. This chain links TRBV6-1 with TRBJ1-1; TRBD1 is a possible D gene (6 bases). Trimming cost V 0 bases and J 5 bases, with 13 bases left between them. This CDR3 is built from 15 residues. Germline loops: CDR1 MNHNS, CDR2 SASEGT. The CDR3 DNA is TGTGCCAGCAGTGAAGCGAACAGGGAGAAAACTGAAGCTTTCTTT. It codes for CASSEANREKTEAFF.

The V and J genes are TRBV13 and TRBJ1-3; perhaps TRBD1 as D (5 bases). Germline CDR1 and CDR2: PRHDT and FYEKMQ (reference sequence). The CDR3 is made up of 14 amino acids. V lost 5 bases to trimming and J lost 6 bases, with 14 bases between them. CDR3 nucleotide sequence: TGTGCCAGCAGCCAAGGCGGGGGGGAAAACACCATATATTTT. This translates into CASSQGGGENTIYF.

The V call is TRBV7-5, the J call TRBJ2-7; TRBD1 is the table's D call and was not checked against the DNA. TRBV7-5 is deemed a pseudogene. The CDR3 spans 15 residues. Here the CDR3 reads CARRLDSNRHYEQYF. The CDR3 nucleotides are TGTGCCAGAAGGCTTGACAGTAATCGCCACTACGAGCAGTACTTC.

The chain links TRBV11-2 to TRBJ2-7, with D maybe TRBD1 (6 bases). The CDR3 has 13 residues. Germline CDR1 SGHAT, CDR2 FQNNGV. V was pared by 4 bases and J by 8 bases, with 15 bases between. The CDR3 reads CASSSLGRDKQYF. Here the CDR3 DNA reads TGTGCCAGCAGCTCCCTGGGCAGGGACAAGCAGTACTTC.

The chain is built from TRBV7-3 and TRBJ1-1; no clear D. V lost 3 bases, J lost 6 bases, and 11 bases lay in between. Germline-derived CDR1 and CDR2 are SGHTA and FQGTGA. This CDR3 contains 13 residues. The CDR3 loop reads CASSFRGRAEAFF. As DNA, the CDR3 is TGTGCCAGCAGCTTTAGAGGAAGAGCTGAAGCTTTCTTT.